Each of the 20 T cell receptor beta chains below was sequenced from the same sample in a study of low-dose radiotherapy and immunotherapy resistance in tumors. Alpha- and beta-chain coverage of first-strand cDNA came from TRAV- and TRBV-specific primers. Both a constant-region primer and a V-primer adapter served to amplify TCRs across 15 to 25 PCR cycles. TCRdb used MiXCR to reprocess the reads, holding one entry per CDR3 protein. Of around 79,000 distinct CDR3 sequences in the sample, under 20% were seen once. The time point was: before trial treatment. The sequencing used PBMCs, collected before treatment. The receptors shown here come from a male donor with prostate cancer.

This clonotype was recorded many times. The rearrangement links TRBV6-1 to TRBJ2-3; D not certain. The CDR3 is 11 amino acids. V was cut by 10 bases and J by 7 bases, with 12 bases left in between. CDR1 and CDR2 from the germline V gene are MNHNS and SASEGT. Here the CDR3 DNA reads TGTGCCACCCTGACCCAGTATACGCAGTATTTT. Its translation: CATLTQYTQYF.

This clonotype appeared many times. The rearrangement links TRBV28 to TRBJ2-1, with D maybe TRBD2 (6 bases). Germline V gives CDR1 MDHEN, CDR2 SYDVKM. The CDR3 runs 14 residues. V dropped 5 bases and J dropped 5 bases, with 13 bases sitting between them. CDR3 nucleotides: TGTGCCAGCAGTATTCCGGGACTTAACAATGAGCAGTTCTTC. Its translation: CASSIPGLNNEQFF.

This clonotype was observed many times. The rearrangement uses TRBV29-1 and TRBJ1-2; D is unresolved. Trimming removed 3 bases from V and 7 bases from J, with 12 bases in between. Germline CDR1 SQVTM, CDR2 ANQGSEA. The CDR3 spans 12 residues. CDR3 region: CSVDVEMGGYTF. CDR3 bases: TGCAGCGTTGATGTGGAAATGGGTGGCTACACCTTC.

A few counts support this clonotype. The gene calls are TRBV2 and TRBJ2-7, with 7 bases lining up with TRBD1. The CDR3 covers 14 residues. Germline CDR1 and CDR2: SNHLY and FYNNEI. Losses at the gene ends were 1 base for V and 2 bases for J; bases not matched to a gene: 2. The CDR3 nucleotides are TGTGCCAGCAGTGAAGGCAGGGGGACCTACGAGCAGTACTTC. It translates to CASSEGRGTYEQYF.

This clonotype was picked up many times. The chain is built from TRBV10-3 and TRBJ2-2; 12 nucleotides line up with TRBD2. The CDR3 runs 18 residues. Germline V gene lookup returns CDR1 ENHRY and CDR2 SYGVKD. V shed 0 bases, J shed 2 bases, and the junction held 4 bases outside the gene matches. Written as DNA, the CDR3 is TGTGCCATCAGTGAGTCGTCTAGCGGGAGGGAAAACACCGGGGAGCTGTTTTTT. Translation: CAISESSSGRENTGELFF.

This clonotype was counted ten times or more. The chain couples TRBV20-1 to TRBJ2-1; 9 nucleotides agree with TRBD2. The CDR3 contains 15 residues. V lost 6 bases to trimming and J lost 7 bases; unmatched junction nucleotides: 13. CDR1 and CDR2 (germline): DFQATT, SNEGSKA (reference sequence). For the CDR3, the DNA is TGCAGTGCCCGTCCCAGGGCGGGAGGGTTAAATGAGCAGTTCTTC. Its translation is CSARPRAGGLNEQFF.

This clonotype was recorded at least ten times. The chain is built from TRBV5-1 and TRBJ2-1; 7 nucleotides line up with TRBD2. CDR1 is SGHRS, CDR2 YFSETQ, per germline. The CDR3 length is 14 residues. V was pared by 1 base and J by 8 bases, with 6 bases of the junction left unmatched. The CDR3 sequence: CASSLWDRGDEQFF. In nucleotides, the CDR3 is TGCGCCAGCAGCTTGTGGGACCGGGGGGATGAGCAGTTCTTC.

This clonotype has a handful of counts. V usage is TRBV29-1 and J usage is TRBJ2-1; TRBD2 aligns across 7 bases. CDR1 and CDR2 from the germline V gene are SQVTM and ANQGSEA. After removal of 4 bases from V and 7 bases from J, the junction contained 16 bases not matched to a gene. CDR3 length: 16 residues. In DNA form, the CDR3 reads TGCAGCGTTGGCCGACAACTGGGCGGGGGAAGGAATGAGCAGTTCTTC. Translation: CSVGRQLGGGRNEQFF.

At least ten counts were recorded for this clonotype. The CDR3 DNA reads as TGTGCCAGCAGCTCCCGGCCGCCTCGCTATGGCTACACCTTC. Protein: CASSSRPPRYGYTF. The chain couples TRBV14 to TRBJ1-2, with no clear D. The CDR3 contains 14 residues. Trimming took off 5 bases at V and 4 bases at J, with 14 bases between the two ends. Per the germline V gene, CDR1 is SGHDN and CDR2 is FVKESK.

In this sample, this clonotype turned up many times. This rearrangement joins TRBV28 to TRBJ1-5; TRBD1 agrees at 9 bases. V shed 4 bases and J 5 bases; nucleotides not matched to a gene: 15. CDR3 size: 18 residues. Germline V gene sequence: CDR1 MDHEN, CDR2 SYDVKM. As DNA, the CDR3 is TGTGCCAGCAGTTCCCGCCCTAGGGACAGGGAGAAACATCAGCCCCAGCATTTT. It encodes CASSSRPRDREKHQPQHF. The whole variable domain, filled in from reference TRBV28 and TRBJ1-5, reads DVKVTQSSRYLVKRTGEKVFLECVQDMDHENMFWYRQDPGLGLRLIYFSYDVKMKEKGDIPEGYSVSREKKERFSLILESASTNQTSMYLCASSSRPRDREKHQPQHFGDGTRLSIL.

This sequence joins TRBV5-4 and TRBJ2-3; TRBD1 matches at 9 bases. Germline V gene lookup returns CDR1 SGHNT and CDR2 YYREEE (reference sequence). This CDR3 has 13 amino acids. V trimming: 3 bases; J trimming: 7 bases; junction bases outside the gene matches: 3. This chain's CDR3 is CASSSGQGNTQYF. The CDR3 coding sequence is TGTGCCAGCAGCTCGGGACAGGGTAATACGCAGTATTTT.

This clonotype was observed at least ten times. V is TRBV21-1 and J is TRBJ2-3; TRBD1 was called by the table and not checked on the DNA. TRBV21-1 is termed a pseudogene. The CDR3 totals 15 residues. CDR3 nucleotide sequence: TGTGCCAGCAGCAAAGGGGGGGGCAGCACAGATACGCAGTATTTT. This encodes CASSKGGGSTDTQYF.

On this clonotype itself: With a far larger clone one base away, a read error is the likely cause. The rearrangement links TRBV24-1 to TRBJ2-1; maybe TRBD2 (5 bases). CDR1 and CDR2 from the germline V gene are KGHDR and SFDVKD. The V gene lost 9 bases and the J gene lost 10 bases, with 15 bases spanning the gap. This CDR3 contains 12 residues. As DNA, the CDR3 is TGTGCCACCGAGGGCCAGAACTACGAGCAGTTCTTC. Its protein is CATEGQNYEQFF.

This clonotype was observed at least ten times. The rearrangement joins TRBV5-1 to TRBJ2-3; unclear D gene. The CDR3 is made up of 13 amino acids. Germline CDR1 SGHRS, CDR2 YFSETQ. The ends were cut back, 5 bases at V and 4 bases at J, with 11 bases in the middle. In nucleotides, the CDR3 is TGCGCCAGCAGTGGCATTTTCCCAGATACGCAGTATTTT. Its protein is CASSGIFPDTQYF.

This clonotype was recorded many times. The rearrangement uses TRBV7-2 and TRBJ2-5; D perhaps matches TRBD2 (5 bases). The ends were cut back, 4 bases at V and 5 bases at J, with 14 bases in the middle. Looked up from germline, CDR1 is SGHTA and CDR2 is FQGNSA. The CDR3 contains 14 residues. CDR3 sequence: CASSSSTQRETQYF. The CDR3 nucleotides are TGTGCCAGCAGCTCAAGCACGCAGCGGGAGACCCAGTACTTC.

This clonotype was recorded at least ten times. V gene TRBV9 combines with J gene TRBJ2-1; no clear D. V was cut by 4 bases and J by 4 bases, with 9 bases left in between. The CDR3 has 13 residues. Germline values: CDR1 SGDLS, CDR2 YYNGEE. The CDR3 nucleotides read TGTGCCAGCAGCTCTGACTCATACAATGAGCAGTTCTTC. The encoded protein is CASSSDSYNEQFF.

This clonotype occurred many times. The gene calls are TRBV28 and TRBJ2-1; D might be TRBD2 (6 bases). Trimming left V 5 bases short and J 5 bases short, with 16 bases between. This CDR3 is 15 amino acids long. Germline-derived CDR1 and CDR2 are MDHEN and SYDVKM. The DNA for the CDR3 is TGTGCCAGCAGTCTCACCGGGACTGGAAACAATGAGCAGTTCTTC. It is translated as CASSLTGTGNNEQFF.

Ten or more counts support this clonotype. This sequence joins TRBV11-2 and TRBJ2-3; 10 bases line up with TRBD2. The CDR3 loop spans 18 amino acids. V shed 0 bases and J 2 bases; nucleotides not matched to a gene: 8. CDR1 is SGHAT and CDR2 is FQNNGV in the germline V gene. CDR3 bases: TGTGCCAGCAGCTTAGACGGTAGGCTAGCGGGAGACACAGATACGCAGTATTTT. This encodes CASSLDGRLAGDTDTQYF.

The chain joins TRBV5-4 to TRBJ2-3; maybe TRBD2 (5 bases). The CDR3 covers 15 residues. Germline CDR1 SGHNT, CDR2 YYREEE (reference sequence). V lost 4 bases to trimming and J lost 7 bases, with 19 bases between them. The CDR3: CASSPTPSNGNTQYF. The CDR3 DNA sequence: TGTGCCAGCAGCCCTACTCCATCAAACGGGAATACGCAGTATTTT.

V and J are TRBV20-1 and TRBJ2-3, with D perhaps TRBD2 (6 bases). V gave up 2 bases and J gave up 3 bases, with 15 bases separating them. Germline assignment: CDR1 DFQATT and CDR2 SNEGSKA (reference sequence). This CDR3 contains 15 residues. The CDR3 protein is CSARRSGRGTDTQYF. The CDR3 DNA sequence: TGCAGTGCTAGACGGAGCGGGCGGGGAACAGATACGCAGTATTTT.